This T cell receptor (beta chain) appears in the sequencing data of a study of identical twins. Overall study findings and caveats: Possibly, invariant MAIT and iNKT cells partly confounded zero-insertion analyses. Fewer insertions were carried by abundant cord blood beta clonotypes, but none was seen in memory repertoires.

Germline V lookup: CDR1 SGHVS, CDR2 FQNEAQ. With 5 bases removed from V and 0 bases from J, the gap between germline ends came to 11 bases. This CDR3 has 16 amino acids. Each CDR3 protein is one row after TCRdb ran MiXCR on the 5' RACE reads. The sample has about 890,000 distinct CDR3 sequences, approximately 13% seen once. Worth noting for this clonotype: Antigen: not known.

The same data also went into a second study, on yellow fever vaccine responses in identical twins. That study adds: Twin vaccine T cell responses reportedly seemed partly convergent, partly personalized.

This TCR was sampled from a woman between 18 and 30 years old in good health. This chain uses TRBV7-8 with TRBJ2-6; no firm D call. Sequenced input: PBMCs. CDR3 amino acids: CASSQTWSSGANVLTF. For the CDR3, the DNA is TGTGCCAGCAGCCAGACATGGAGCTCTGGGGCCAACGTCCTGACTTTC.